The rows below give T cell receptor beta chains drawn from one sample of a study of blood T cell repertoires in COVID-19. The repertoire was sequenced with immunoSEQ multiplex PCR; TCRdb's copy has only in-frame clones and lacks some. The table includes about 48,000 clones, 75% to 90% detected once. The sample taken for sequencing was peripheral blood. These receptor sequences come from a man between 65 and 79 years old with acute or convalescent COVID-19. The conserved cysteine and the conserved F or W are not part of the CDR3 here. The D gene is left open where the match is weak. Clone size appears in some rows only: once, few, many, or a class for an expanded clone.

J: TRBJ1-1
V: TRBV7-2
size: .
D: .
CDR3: ASSIVRLRVNTEAF

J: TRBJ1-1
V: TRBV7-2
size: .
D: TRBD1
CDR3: ASSLTGGRNTEAF

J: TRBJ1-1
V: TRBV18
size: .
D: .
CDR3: ASSPQRNTEAF

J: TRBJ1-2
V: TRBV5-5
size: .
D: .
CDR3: ASSLEGEGGYT

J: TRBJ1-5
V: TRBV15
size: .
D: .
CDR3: ATSSRGYRNSNQPQH

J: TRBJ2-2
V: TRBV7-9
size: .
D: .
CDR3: AINYKGENTGELF

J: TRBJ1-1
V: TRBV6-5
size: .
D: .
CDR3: ASSYVLVGGLSEAF

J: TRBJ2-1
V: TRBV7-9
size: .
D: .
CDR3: ASSSPPGSSYNEQF

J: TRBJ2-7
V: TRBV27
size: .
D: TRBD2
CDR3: ASSFSDWYAGGRVEQY

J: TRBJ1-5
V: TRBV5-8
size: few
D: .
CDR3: ASTPRVRGQPQH

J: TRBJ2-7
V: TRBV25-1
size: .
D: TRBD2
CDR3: ASSVAGSSYEQY

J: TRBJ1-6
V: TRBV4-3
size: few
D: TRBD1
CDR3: ASSQEGQGLFPLH

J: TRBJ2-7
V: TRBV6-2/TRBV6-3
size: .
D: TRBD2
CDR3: ASSDRGGNTYEQY

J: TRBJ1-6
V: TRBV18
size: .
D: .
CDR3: ASSPAQGNNSPLH

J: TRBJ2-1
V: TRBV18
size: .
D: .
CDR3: ASSPPSMLSSYNEQF

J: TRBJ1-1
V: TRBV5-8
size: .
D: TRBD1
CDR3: ASSLGTGSERYTEAF

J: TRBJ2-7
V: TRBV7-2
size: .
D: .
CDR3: ASSLGGGSYEQY

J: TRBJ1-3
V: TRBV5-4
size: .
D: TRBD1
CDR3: ASSLAGTAGNTIY

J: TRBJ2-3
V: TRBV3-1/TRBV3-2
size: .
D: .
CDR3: ASSPSGDTQY

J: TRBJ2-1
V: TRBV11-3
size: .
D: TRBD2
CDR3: ASSQKTTSGDVSNEQF

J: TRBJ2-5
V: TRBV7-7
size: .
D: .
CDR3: ASSSTGGTQY

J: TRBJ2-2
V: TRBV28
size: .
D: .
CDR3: ASSRNTGELF

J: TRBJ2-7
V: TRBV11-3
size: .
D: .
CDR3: ASSLSFSGRNEQY

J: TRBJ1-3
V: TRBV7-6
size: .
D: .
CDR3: ASSPELTVRSGNTIY

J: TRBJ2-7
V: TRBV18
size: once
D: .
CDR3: ASSRGGRGAPYEQY

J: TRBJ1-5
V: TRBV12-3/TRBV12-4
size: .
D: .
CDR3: ASSLYPQH